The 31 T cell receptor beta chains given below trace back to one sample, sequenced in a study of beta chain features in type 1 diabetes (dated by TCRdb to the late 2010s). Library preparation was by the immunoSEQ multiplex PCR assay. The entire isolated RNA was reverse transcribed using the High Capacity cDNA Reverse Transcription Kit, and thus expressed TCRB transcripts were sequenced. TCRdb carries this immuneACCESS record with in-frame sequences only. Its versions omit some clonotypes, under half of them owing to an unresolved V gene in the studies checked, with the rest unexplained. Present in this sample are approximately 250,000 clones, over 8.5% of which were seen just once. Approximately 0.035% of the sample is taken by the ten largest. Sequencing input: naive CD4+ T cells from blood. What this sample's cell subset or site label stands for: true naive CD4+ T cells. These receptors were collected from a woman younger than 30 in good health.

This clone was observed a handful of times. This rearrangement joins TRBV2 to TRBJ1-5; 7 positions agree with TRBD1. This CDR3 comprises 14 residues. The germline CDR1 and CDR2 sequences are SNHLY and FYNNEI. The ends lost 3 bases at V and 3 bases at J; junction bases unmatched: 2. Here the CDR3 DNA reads TGTGCCAGCAGTGACAGGGGGATCAATCAGCCCCAGCATTTT. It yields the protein CASSDRGINQPQHF.

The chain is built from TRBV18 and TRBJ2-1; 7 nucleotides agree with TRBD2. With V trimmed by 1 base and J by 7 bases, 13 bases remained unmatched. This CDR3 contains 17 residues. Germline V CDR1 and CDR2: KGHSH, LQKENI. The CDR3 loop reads CASSPLRAAPGGNEQFF. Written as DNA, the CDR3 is TGTGCCAGCTCACCACTCCGAGCGGCCCCCGGGGGGAATGAGCAGTTCTTC.

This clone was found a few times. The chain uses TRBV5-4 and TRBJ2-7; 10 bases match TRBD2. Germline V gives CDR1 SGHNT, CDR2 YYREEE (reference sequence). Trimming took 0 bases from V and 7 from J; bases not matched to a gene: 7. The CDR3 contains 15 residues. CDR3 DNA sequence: TGTGCCAGCAGCTTGGAACTAGCGGGATTTTGGGAGCAGTACTTC. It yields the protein CASSLELAGFWEQYF.

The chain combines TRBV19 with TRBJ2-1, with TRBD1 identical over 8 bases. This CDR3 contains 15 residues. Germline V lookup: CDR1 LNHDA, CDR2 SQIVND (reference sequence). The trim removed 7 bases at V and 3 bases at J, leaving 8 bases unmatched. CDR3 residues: CASTRQGAYYNEQFF. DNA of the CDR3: TGTGCCAGTACCCGCCAGGGGGCTTACTACAATGAGCAGTTCTTC.

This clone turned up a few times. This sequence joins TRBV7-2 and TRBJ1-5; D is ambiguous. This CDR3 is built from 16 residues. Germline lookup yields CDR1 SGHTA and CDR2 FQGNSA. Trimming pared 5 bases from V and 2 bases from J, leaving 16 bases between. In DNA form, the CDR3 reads TGTGCCAGCAGCGCCCGATTTGAGTATGGCAATCAGCCCCAGCATTTT. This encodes CASSARFEYGNQPQHF.

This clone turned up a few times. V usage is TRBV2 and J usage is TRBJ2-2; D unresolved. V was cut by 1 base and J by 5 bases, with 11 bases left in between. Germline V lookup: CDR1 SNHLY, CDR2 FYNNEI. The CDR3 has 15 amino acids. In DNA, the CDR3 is TGTGCCAGCAGTGAAGTCGGTCCTGCAACCGGGGAGCTGTTTTTT. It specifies CASSEVGPATGELFF.

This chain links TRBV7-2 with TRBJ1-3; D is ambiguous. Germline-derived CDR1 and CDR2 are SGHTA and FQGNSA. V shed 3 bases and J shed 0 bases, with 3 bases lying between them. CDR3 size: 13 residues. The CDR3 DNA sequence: TGTGCCAGCAGCTTCAACTCTGGAAACACCATATATTTT. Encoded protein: CASSFNSGNTIYF.

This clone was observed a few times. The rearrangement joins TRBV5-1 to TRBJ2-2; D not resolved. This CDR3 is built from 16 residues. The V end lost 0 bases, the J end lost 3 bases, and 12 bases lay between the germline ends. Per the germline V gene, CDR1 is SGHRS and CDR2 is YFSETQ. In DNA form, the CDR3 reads TGCGCCAGCAGCTTGGGTAGCCAGAGTTACACCGGGGAGCTGTTTTTT. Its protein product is CASSLGSQSYTGELFF.

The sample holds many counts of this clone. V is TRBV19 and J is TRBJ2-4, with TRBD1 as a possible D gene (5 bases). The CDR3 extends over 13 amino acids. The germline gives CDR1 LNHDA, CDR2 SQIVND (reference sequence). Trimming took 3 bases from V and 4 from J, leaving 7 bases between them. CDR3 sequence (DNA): TGTGCCAGTAGTATGCAGGGAAAAAACATTCAGTACTTC. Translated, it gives CASSMQGKNIQYF.

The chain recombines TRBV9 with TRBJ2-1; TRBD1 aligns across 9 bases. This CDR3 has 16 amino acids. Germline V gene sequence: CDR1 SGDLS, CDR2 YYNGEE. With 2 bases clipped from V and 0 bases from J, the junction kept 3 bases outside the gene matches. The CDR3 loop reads CASSVDRGSSYNEQFF. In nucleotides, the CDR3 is TGTGCCAGCAGCGTCGACAGGGGGAGCTCCTACAATGAGCAGTTCTTC.

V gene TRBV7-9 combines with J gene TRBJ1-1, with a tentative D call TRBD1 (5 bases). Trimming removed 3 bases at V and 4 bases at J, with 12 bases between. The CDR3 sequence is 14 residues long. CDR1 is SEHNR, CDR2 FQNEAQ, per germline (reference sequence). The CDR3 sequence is CASSFPGIGTEAFF. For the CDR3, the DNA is TGTGCCAGCAGCTTCCCAGGGATCGGCACTGAAGCTTTCTTT.

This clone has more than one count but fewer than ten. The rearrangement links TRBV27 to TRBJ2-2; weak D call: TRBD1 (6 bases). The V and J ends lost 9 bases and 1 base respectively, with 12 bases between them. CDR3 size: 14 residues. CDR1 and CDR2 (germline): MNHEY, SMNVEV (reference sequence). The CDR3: CASTRQVNTGELFF. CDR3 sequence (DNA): TGTGCCAGTACGAGACAGGTGAACACCGGGGAGCTGTTTTTT.

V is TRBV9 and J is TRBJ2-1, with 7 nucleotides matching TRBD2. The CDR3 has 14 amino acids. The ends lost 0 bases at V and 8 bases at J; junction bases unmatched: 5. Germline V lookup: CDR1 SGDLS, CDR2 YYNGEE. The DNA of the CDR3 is TGTGCCAGCAGCGTAGATCTAGCGGTATATGAGCAGTTCTTC. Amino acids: CASSVDLAVYEQFF.

Written as DNA, the CDR3 is TGCAGCGTTGGCAGGGGGCACAATGAGCAGTTCTTC. Amino acids: CSVGRGHNEQFF. The rearrangement links TRBV29-1 to TRBJ2-1; 8 positions match TRBD1. The CDR3 has 12 amino acids. The germline CDR1 and CDR2 sequences are SQVTM and ANQGSEA. J was trimmed by 5 bases and V by 4 bases; bases with no gene match: 1.

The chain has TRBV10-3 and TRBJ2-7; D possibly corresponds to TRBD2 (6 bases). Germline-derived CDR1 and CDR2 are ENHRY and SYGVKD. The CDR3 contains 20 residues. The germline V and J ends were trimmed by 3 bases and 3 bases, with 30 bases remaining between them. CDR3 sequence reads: CAISDSSGGIFSVPGYEQYF. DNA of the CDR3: TGTGCCATCAGTGATAGTTCGGGCGGGATCTTCTCGGTCCCAGGCTACGAGCAGTACTTC.

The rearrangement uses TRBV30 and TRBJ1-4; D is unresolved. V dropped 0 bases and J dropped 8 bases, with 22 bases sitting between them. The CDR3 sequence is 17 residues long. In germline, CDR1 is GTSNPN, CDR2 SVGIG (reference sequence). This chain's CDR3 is CAWSVKSGLRREEKLFF. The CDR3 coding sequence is TGTGCCTGGAGTGTAAAGTCTGGCCTCCGGAGGGAAGAAAAACTGTTTTTT.

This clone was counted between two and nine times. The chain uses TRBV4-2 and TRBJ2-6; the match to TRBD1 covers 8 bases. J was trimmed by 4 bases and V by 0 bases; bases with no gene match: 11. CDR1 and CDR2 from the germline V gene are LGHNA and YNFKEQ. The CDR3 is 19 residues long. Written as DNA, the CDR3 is TGTGCCAGCAGCCAAGAGTTGGCTCAGGGGGCGTCAGGGGCCAACGTCCTGACTTTC. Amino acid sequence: CASSQELAQGASGANVLTF.

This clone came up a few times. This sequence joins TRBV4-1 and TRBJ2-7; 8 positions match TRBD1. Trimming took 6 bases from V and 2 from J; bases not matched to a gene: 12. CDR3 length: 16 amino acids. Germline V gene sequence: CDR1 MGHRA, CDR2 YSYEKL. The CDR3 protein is CASRKSPTGAPYEQYF. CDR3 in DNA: TGCGCCAGCAGGAAGTCTCCGACAGGGGCGCCCTACGAGCAGTACTTC.

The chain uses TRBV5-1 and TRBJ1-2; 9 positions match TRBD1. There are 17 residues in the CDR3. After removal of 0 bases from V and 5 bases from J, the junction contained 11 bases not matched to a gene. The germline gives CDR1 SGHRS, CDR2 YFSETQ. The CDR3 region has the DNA TGCGCCAGCAGCTTGGCCGGGACAGGGCGTGTGAAGTATGGCTACACCTTC. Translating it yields CASSLAGTGRVKYGYTF.

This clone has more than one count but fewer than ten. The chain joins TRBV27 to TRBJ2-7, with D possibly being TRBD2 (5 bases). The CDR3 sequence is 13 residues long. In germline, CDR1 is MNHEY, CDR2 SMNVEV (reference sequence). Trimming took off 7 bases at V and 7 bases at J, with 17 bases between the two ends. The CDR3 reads CASKTSAAGEQYF. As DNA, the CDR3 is TGTGCCAGCAAGACAAGCGCCGCGGGTGAGCAGTACTTC.

The CDR3 loop is CASSGLAGLGNEQFF. The CDR3 coding sequence is TGTGCCAGCAGCGGACTAGCGGGCCTAGGGAATGAGCAGTTCTTC. V and J are TRBV5-6 and TRBJ2-1, with 11 bases matching TRBD2. The ends lost 4 bases at V and 7 bases at J; junction bases unmatched: 7. The germline gives CDR1 SGHDT, CDR2 YYEEEE. This CDR3 has 15 residues.

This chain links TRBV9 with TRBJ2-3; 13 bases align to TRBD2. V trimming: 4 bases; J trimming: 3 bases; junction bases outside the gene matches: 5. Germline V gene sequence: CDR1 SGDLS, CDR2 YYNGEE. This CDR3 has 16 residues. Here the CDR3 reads CASSPGGLAGTDTQYF. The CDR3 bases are TGTGCCAGCAGCCCAGGGGGACTAGCGGGGACAGATACGCAGTATTTT.

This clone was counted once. Here the CDR3 DNA reads TGTGCCAGCAGTCCGCGGACAGGAGACTATGGCTACACCTTC. The encoded protein is CASSPRTGDYGYTF. The chain recombines TRBV27 with TRBJ1-2, with TRBD1 matching 7 bases. The CDR3 length is 14 residues. Germline V CDR1 and CDR2: MNHEY, SMNVEV (reference sequence). V lost 5 bases, J lost 3 bases, and 6 bases stayed unmatched.

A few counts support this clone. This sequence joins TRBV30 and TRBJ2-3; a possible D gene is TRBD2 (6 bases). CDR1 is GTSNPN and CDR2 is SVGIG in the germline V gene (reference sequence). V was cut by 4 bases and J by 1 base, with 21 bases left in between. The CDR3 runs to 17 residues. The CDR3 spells CAWIRGVMGLGTDTQYF. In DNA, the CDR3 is TGTGCCTGGATTCGCGGGGTGATGGGGTTGGGCACAGATACGCAGTATTTT.

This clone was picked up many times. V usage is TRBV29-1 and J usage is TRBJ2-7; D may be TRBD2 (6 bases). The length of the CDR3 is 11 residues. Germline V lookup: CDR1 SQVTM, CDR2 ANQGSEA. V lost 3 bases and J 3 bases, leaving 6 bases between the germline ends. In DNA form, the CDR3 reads TGCAGCGTTGAGGAGGGCTACGAGCAGTACTTC. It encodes CSVEEGYEQYF.

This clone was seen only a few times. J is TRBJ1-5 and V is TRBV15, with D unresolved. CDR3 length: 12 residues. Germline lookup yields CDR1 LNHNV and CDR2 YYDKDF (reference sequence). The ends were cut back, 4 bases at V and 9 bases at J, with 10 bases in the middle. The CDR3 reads CATSTQYRPQHF. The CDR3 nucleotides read TGTGCCACCAGCACCCAGTATCGGCCCCAGCATTTT. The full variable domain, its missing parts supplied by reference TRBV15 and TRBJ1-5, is DAMVIQNPRYQVTQFGKPVTLSCSQTLNHNVMYWYQQKSSQAPKLLFHYYDKDFNNEADTPDNFQSRRPNTSFCFLDIRSPGLGDTAMYLCATSTQYRPQHFGDGTRLSIL.

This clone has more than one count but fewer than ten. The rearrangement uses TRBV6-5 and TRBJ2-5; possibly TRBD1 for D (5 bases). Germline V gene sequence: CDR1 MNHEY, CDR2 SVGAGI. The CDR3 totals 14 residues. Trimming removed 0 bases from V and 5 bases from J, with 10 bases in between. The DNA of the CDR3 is TGTGCCAGCAGTTACTCCGGCAGGGTTGAGACCCAGTACTTC. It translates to CASSYSGRVETQYF.

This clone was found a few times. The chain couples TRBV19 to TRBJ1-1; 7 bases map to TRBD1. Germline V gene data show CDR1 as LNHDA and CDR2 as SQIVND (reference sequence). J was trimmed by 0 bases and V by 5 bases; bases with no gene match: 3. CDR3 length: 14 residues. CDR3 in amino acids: CASSWDRMNTEAFF. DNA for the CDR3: TGTGCCAGTAGTTGGGACAGAATGAACACTGAAGCTTTCTTT.

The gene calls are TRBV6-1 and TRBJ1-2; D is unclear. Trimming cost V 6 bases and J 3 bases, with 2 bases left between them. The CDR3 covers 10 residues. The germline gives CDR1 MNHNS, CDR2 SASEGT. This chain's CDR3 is CASSDYGYTF. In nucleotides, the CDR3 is TGTGCCAGCAGCGACTATGGCTACACCTTC.

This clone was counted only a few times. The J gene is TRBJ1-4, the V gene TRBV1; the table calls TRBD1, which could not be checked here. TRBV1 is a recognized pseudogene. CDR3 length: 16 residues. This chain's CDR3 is CTSSQFIRQANEKLFF. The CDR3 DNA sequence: TGCACCAGCAGCCAATTCATCAGACAGGCTAATGAAAAACTGTTTTTT.

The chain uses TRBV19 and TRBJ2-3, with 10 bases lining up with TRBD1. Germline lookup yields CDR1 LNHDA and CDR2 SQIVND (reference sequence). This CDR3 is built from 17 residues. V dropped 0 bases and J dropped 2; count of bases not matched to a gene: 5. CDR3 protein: CASSIEAGQGPTDTQYF. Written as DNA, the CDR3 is TGTGCCAGTAGTATAGAGGCGGGACAGGGGCCCACAGATACGCAGTATTTT. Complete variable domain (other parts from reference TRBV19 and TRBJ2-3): DGGITQSPKYLFRKEGQNVTLSCEQNLNHDAMYWYRQDPGQGLRLIYYSQIVNDFQKGDIAEGYSVSREKKESFPLTVTSAQKNPTAFYLCASSIEAGQGPTDTQYFGPGTRLTVL.